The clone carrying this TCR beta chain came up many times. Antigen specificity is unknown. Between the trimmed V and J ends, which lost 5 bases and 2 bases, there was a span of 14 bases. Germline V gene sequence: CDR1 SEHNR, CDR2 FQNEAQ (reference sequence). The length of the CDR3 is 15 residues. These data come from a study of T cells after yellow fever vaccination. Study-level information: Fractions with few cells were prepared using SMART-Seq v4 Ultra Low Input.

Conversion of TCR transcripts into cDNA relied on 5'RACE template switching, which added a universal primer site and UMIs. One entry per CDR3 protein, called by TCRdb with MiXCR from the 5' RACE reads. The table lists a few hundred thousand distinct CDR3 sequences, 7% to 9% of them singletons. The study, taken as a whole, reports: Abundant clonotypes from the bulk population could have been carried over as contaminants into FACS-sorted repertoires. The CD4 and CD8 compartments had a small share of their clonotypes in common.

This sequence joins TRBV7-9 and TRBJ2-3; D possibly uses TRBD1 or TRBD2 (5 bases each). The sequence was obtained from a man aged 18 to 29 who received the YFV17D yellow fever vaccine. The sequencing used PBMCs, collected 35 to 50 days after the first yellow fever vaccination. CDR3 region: CASSLTSGATDTQYF. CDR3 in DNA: TGTGCCAGCAGCCTAACATCCGGGGCCACAGATACGCAGTATTTT.